The rows below give T cell receptor beta chains drawn from one sample of a study of CD8+CD57+ T cells in acquired aplastic anemia. TCRdb independently ran MiXCR on the reads; one entry per CDR3 protein. Of around 200,000 distinct CDR3 sequences detected, 45% to 60% appear once; the ten largest clones hold approximately 13%. The sequencing sample was made of sorted CD4+, CD8+, or CD8+CD57+ T cells (not recorded which) from PBMCs. Receptors were obtained from a human donor with aplastic anemia. Both conserved end residues are part of each CDR3. The D gene is left open where the match is weak. Expanded clones get a size class; other rows say once, few or many, or leave the size out.

j_call d_call cdr3_length clone_size v_call cdr3_aa cdr3_nt
TRBJ1-6 NA 14 many TRBV7-9 CASRWDGENSPLHF TGTGCCAGCAGGTGGGACGGGGAAAATTCACCCCTCCACTTT
TRBJ1-5 TRBD1 13 once TRBV20-1 CSARTGGNQPQHF TGCAGTGCTAGGACAGGGGGCAATCAGCCCCAGCATTTT
TRBJ2-3 TRBD2 16 many TRBV7-2 CASSLAFGAGVDTQYF TGTGCCAGCAGCTTAGCGTTCGGGGCGGGGGTAGATACGCAGTATTTT
TRBJ2-7 NA 14 NA TRBV20-1 CSARDPWDTYEQYF TGCAGTGCTAGAGATCCTTGGGACACCTACGAGCAGTACTTC
TRBJ2-1 NA 15 NA TRBV24-1 CATSDSGSGYNEQFF TGTGCCACCAGTGATTCAGGGTCGGGCTACAATGAGCAGTTCTTC
TRBJ2-5 NA 11 many TRBV14 CASSQGGTQYF TGTGCCAGCAGCCAAGGAGGGACCCAGTACTTC
TRBJ1-3 NA 17 NA TRBV6-1 CASSPSRGGVSGNTIYF TGTGCCAGCAGTCCATCTCGTGGAGGGGTCTCTGGAAACACCATATATTTT
TRBJ2-5 TRBD1 14 few TRBV7-6 CASSLTGPKETQYF TGTGCCAGCAGCTTGACAGGGCCGAAAGAGACCCAGTACTTC
TRBJ2-5 NA 14 NA TRBV19 CASSMLGGYETQYF TGTGCCAGTAGTATGCTGGGGGGTTACGAGACCCAGTACTTC
TRBJ1-6 NA 14 few TRBV7-9 CASSLEGSNSPLHF TGTGCCAGCAGCTTAGAGGGGTCGAATTCACCCCTCCACTTT
TRBJ1-6 NA 14 once TRBV10-1 CARPRGQHNSPLHF TGCGCCAGGCCACGGGGTCAGCATAATTCACCCCTCCACTTT
TRBJ1-5 NA 15 NA TRBV2 CASRLAGGSRQPQHF TGTGCCAGCAGACTAGCGGGGGGGAGCCGACAGCCCCAGCATTTT
TRBJ2-7 NA 13 NA TRBV10-1 CASPGGPAYEQYF TGCGCCAGCCCGGGGGGCCCAGCCTACGAGCAGTACTTC
TRBJ2-2 TRBD1 17 NA TRBV2 CASTPRGGRLDTGELFF TGTGCCAGCACCCCGAGAGGGGGCAGGCTGGACACCGGGGAGCTGTTTTTT
TRBJ2-7 TRBD2 15 many TRBV7-3 CASSRTSGASYEQYF TGTGCCAGCAGCCGGACTAGCGGGGCTTCTTACGAGCAGTACTTC
TRBJ1-5 NA 13 NA TRBV20-1 CSALKGKSQPQHF TGCAGTGCTCTCAAGGGCAAGAGTCAGCCCCAGCATTTT
TRBJ1-1 NA 13 NA TRBV2 CATGGMGNTKAFF TGTGCCACTGGAGGGATGGGGAACACTAAAGCTTTCTTT
TRBJ2-1 TRBD2 19 NA TRBV5-1 CASSPRGTSGNHRPNEQFF TGCGCCAGCAGCCCCAGGGGAACTAGCGGGAACCATCGTCCCAATGAGCAGTTCTTC
TRBJ1-1 TRBD1 17 NA TRBV25-1 CASSEYGEGDRGTEAFF TGTGCCAGCAGTGAATATGGGGAGGGGGACAGGGGCACTGAAGCTTTCTTT
TRBJ2-5 NA 15 many TRBV4-1 CASSQDGIIQETQYF TGCGCCAGCAGCCAAGACGGTATCATCCAAGAGACCCAGTACTTC
TRBJ2-5 TRBD1 16 few TRBV15 CATSRERAGGKETQYF TGTGCCACCAGCAGAGAGAGGGCAGGGGGCAAGGAGACCCAGTACTTC
TRBJ1-4 NA 13 few TRBV6-1 CASTRGTNEKLFF TGTGCCAGCACCAGGGGAACTAATGAAAAACTGTTTTTT
TRBJ1-5 TRBD1 16 many TRBV7-2 CASSQQGAGSNQPQHF TGTGCCAGCAGCCAACAGGGGGCGGGCAGCAATCAGCCCCAGCATTTT
TRBJ1-5 NA 15 NA TRBV2 CASSDSIPSGQPQHF TGTGCCAGCAGTGACTCTATACCCTCAGGTCAGCCCCAGCATTTT
TRBJ2-7 NA 16 NA TRBV9 CASSPRWDLSGYEQYF TGTGCCAGCAGCCCCCGGTGGGACCTATCGGGATACGAGCAGTACTTC
TRBJ2-7 NA 14 NA TRBV19 CASSDRNIFYEQYF TGTGCCAGTTCAGACAGGAACATCTTCTACGAGCAGTACTTC
TRBJ1-5 TRBD1 14 many TRBV7-6 CASSSGTGNQPQHF TGTGCCAGCAGCTCCGGGACAGGGAATCAGCCCCAGCATTTT
TRBJ2-3 NA 13 NA TRBV19 CASSMGAPDTQYF TGTGCCAGTAGTATGGGCGCCCCAGATACGCAGTATTTT
TRBJ1-6 TRBD1 14 many TRBV11-1 CASSSRGQNSPLHF TGTGCCAGCAGCTCGAGGGGGCAAAATTCACCCCTCCACTTT
TRBJ2-2 NA 16 many TRBV11-1 CASSLGSGIDAGELFF TGTGCCAGCAGCTTAGGCTCAGGGATTGACGCCGGGGAGCTGTTTTTT
TRBJ2-1 NA 11 NA TRBV15 CATSNYNEQFF TGTGCCACCAGCAACTACAATGAGCAGTTCTTC
TRBJ1-6 NA 15 NA TRBV4-1 CASSQGRGGNSPLHF TGCGCCAGCAGCCAAGGTAGGGGCGGTAATTCACCCCTCCACTTT
TRBJ2-3 NA 11 NA TRBV24-1 CATSTGYTQYF TGTGCCACCAGTACGGGATATACGCAGTATTTT
TRBJ2-1 NA 15 NA TRBV20-1 CSARGGGNSYNEQLF TGCAGTGCTAGGGGGGGCGGGAACTCCTACAATGAGCAGCTCTTC
TRBJ1-1 NA 13 few TRBV30 CAWNGAGKTEAFF TGTGCCTGGAACGGCGCAGGGAAAACTGAAGCTTTCTTT
TRBJ2-7 TRBD2 15 once TRBV11-2 CASSLEIAGGREQYF TGTGCCAGCAGCTTAGAAATAGCGGGAGGGCGTGAGCAGTACTTC
TRBJ2-7 TRBD1 16 NA TRBV11-1 CASSPQGGSGPYEQYF TGTGCCAGCAGCCCGCAAGGGGGCTCAGGCCCCTACGAGCAGTACTTC
TRBJ2-5 NA 11 many TRBV7-3 CASSSPETQYF TGTGCCAGCAGCTCTCCCGAGACCCAGTACTTC
TRBJ2-3 NA 12 many TRBV7-3 CASSLNLDTQYF TGTGCCAGCAGCTTAAATTTAGATACGCAGTATTTT
TRBJ2-1 NA 15 once TRBV4-3 CASSQDPAGHNEQFF TGCGCCAGCAGCCAAGATCCCGCTGGACACAATGAGCAGTTCTTC
TRBJ2-2 TRBD2 17 NA TRBV10-3 CAISESGTGTSTGELFF TGTGCCATCAGTGAGTCGGGAACCGGGACTAGCACCGGGGAGCTGTTTTTT
TRBJ2-5 TRBD2 15 NA TRBV7-9 CASSSPVGGGETQYF TGTGCCAGCAGCTCCCCTGTCGGGGGAGGGGAGACCCAGTACTTC
TRBJ2-7 TRBD1 13 NA TRBV20-1 CSARTGHRYEQYF TGCAGTGCGAGGACAGGGCACAGATACGAGCAGTACTTC
TRBJ2-3 TRBD2 16 many TRBV10-3 CAIRSGGPPSTDTQYF TGTGCCATCAGGAGCGGGGGCCCACCTAGCACAGATACGCAGTATTTT
TRBJ2-7 NA 9 NA TRBV10-1 CAIPPEQYF TGCGCCATCCCCCCCGAGCAGTACTTC
TRBJ2-7 TRBD1 14 NA TRBV2 CASSIPGQPYEQYF TGTGCCAGCAGTATCCCGGGACAGCCCTACGAGCAGTACTTC